One sample yielded the 7 T cell receptor beta chains listed below, sequenced in a study of OX40 agonist ivuxolimab in advanced cancers. This table comes from immunoSEQ multiplex PCR, and its TCRdb copy is limited to in-frame clones, with some not included. The sample holds tens of thousands of clones, around 87% seen once. The material sequenced was CD4+ or CD8+ T cells sorted from blood, taken in a trial of the OX40 agonist ivuxolimab. Every receptor here comes from an adult with an advanced solid tumor such as melanoma, head and neck, liver or kidney cancer.

The chain employs TRBV7-9 and TRBJ2-2, with 8 bases that match TRBD1. Per the germline V gene, CDR1 is SEHNR and CDR2 is FQNEAQ (reference sequence). The trim removed 5 bases at V and 1 base at J, leaving 3 bases unmatched. The CDR3 is 15 residues long. The CDR3: CASSAGTGNTGELFF. The CDR3 DNA reads TGTGCCAGCAGCGCCGGGACAGGGAACACCGGGGAGCTGTTTTTT.

The chain combines TRBV18 with TRBJ2-2; D gene unclear. The germline V gene has CDR1 KGHSH and CDR2 LQKENI. This CDR3 has 14 residues. V lost 1 base and J 4 bases, leaving 7 bases between the germline ends. This CDR3 is CASSPQGPTGELFF. The CDR3 nucleotides are TGTGCCAGCTCACCACAGGGTCCCACCGGGGAGCTGTTTTTT.

This clone showed up just once. J is TRBJ2-2 and V is TRBV5-4; possible D gene TRBD1, 5 bases. The germline V and J ends were trimmed by 4 bases and 5 bases, with 15 bases remaining between them. Per germline, CDR1 SGHNT and CDR2 YYREEE (reference sequence). The CDR3 sequence is 15 residues long. The chain's CDR3 is CASSLGSYRTGELFF. The CDR3 DNA sequence: TGTGCCAGCAGCCTCGGGTCGTACAGGACCGGGGAGCTGTTTTTT.

This chain joins TRBV28 and TRBJ1-2; D remains ambiguous. The CDR3 is 12 residues long. Germline values: CDR1 MDHEN, CDR2 SYDVKM. Trimming took off 1 base at V and 4 bases at J, with 4 bases between the two ends. CDR3 in amino acids: CASSLSAYGYTF. CDR3 sequence (DNA): TGTGCCAGCAGTTTATCTGCCTATGGCTACACCTTC.

This clone is a singleton in its sample. This chain links TRBV5-1 with TRBJ1-1; TRBD1 is a possible D gene (6 bases). Trimming stripped 3 bases from V and 2 bases from J, with 11 bases between. The CDR3 covers 14 residues. CDR1 is SGHRS and CDR2 is YFSETQ in the germline V gene. The CDR3 coding sequence is TGCGCCAGCAGCTCCGGGACACCAAACACTGAAGCTTTCTTT. Its translation is CASSSGTPNTEAFF. Variable domain in full (rest from reference TRBV5-1 and TRBJ1-1): KAGVTQTPRYLIKTRGQQVTLSCSPISGHRSVSWYQQTPGQGLQFLFEYFSETQRNKGNFPGRFSGRQFSNSRSEMNVSTLELGDSALYLCASSSGTPNTEAFFGQGTRLTVV.

This sequence joins TRBV7-2 and TRBJ1-2; weak D call: TRBD1 (5 bases). From germline, CDR1 is SGHTA and CDR2 FQGNSA. V lost 8 bases to trimming and J lost 8 bases, with 21 bases between them. This CDR3 has 14 amino acids. CDR3 in DNA: TGTGCCAGCGGCAAGAAGCAGGGCCTATGGGGCTACACCTTC. Translated: CASGKKQGLWGYTF.

The gene calls are TRBV2 and TRBJ2-1; 10 bases match TRBD2. The CDR3 loop spans 15 amino acids. Germline CDR1 is SNHLY and CDR2 is FYNNEI. J was trimmed by 3 bases and V by 4 bases; bases with no gene match: 3. The CDR3 is CASSVKREGYNEQFF. CDR3 sequence (DNA): TGTGCCAGCAGTGTTAAGCGGGAGGGCTACAATGAGCAGTTCTTC.